The following is a TCR beta chain sequence with its context. The data were obtained in a study of blood T cells in healthy people across ages. CDR3 size: 15 residues. Germline-derived CDR1 and CDR2 are LGHNA and YNFKEQ. The ends were cut back, 0 bases at V and 4 bases at J, with 13 bases in the middle. It was with a sample-barcoded 5' primer and a J-beta primer mix that a second PCR of about 7 to 12 cycles was run. TCRdb ran MiXCR on the 5' RACE reads and lists one entry per CDR3 protein. The data hold around 1,000,000 distinct CDR3 sequences, with 20% to 25% observed a single time. Separately, the same data were catalogued under a study of T cells of mothers and their children.

The TCR sequence derives from a girl aged 2 to 10 in good health. The sequenced material came from blood. This chain joins TRBV4-2 and TRBJ2-7; possible D gene TRBD2, 5 bases. CDR3 DNA: TGTGCCAGCAGCCAAGAGTTGGTCGGGGTTTACGAGCAGTACTTC. Translation: CASSQELVGVYEQYF.